One sample yielded the 23 T cell receptor beta chains listed below, sequenced in a study of blood T cells in healthy people across ages. A second PCR of roughly 6 to 12 cycles used a sample-barcoded 5' primer and a J-beta primer mix. TCRdb passed the 5' RACE reads through MiXCR, listing each CDR3 protein once. The sample has about a million distinct CDR3 sequences, around two fifths seen once. The sequencing sample was made of blood. Receptors were obtained from a man younger than 35 in good health.

The table lists this clonotype with many counts. V gene TRBV29-1 combines with J gene TRBJ2-3; D may be TRBD1 (5 bases). V lost 6 bases and J 8 bases, leaving 9 bases between the germline ends. CDR3 length: 10 amino acids. CDR1 and CDR2 from the germline V gene are SQVTM and ANQGSEA. The CDR3: CSVGHTTQYF. Here the CDR3 DNA reads TGCAGCGTAGGACACACTACGCAGTATTTT.

The J gene is TRBJ2-2, the V gene TRBV12-3 or TRBV12-4, with D tentatively TRBD1 or TRBD2 (6 bases each). Trimming cost V 3 bases and J 5 bases, with 16 bases left between them. The CDR3 loop spans 16 amino acids. CDR3 in amino acids: CASSFLEGVKTGELFF. The CDR3 DNA is TGTGCCAGCAGTTTTTTGGAGGGGGTCAAAACCGGGGAGCTGTTTTTT.

The DNA of the CDR3 is TGCAGTGCTGGGGTCCCTTACAATGAGCAGTTCTTC. It translates to CSAGVPYNEQFF. This chain links TRBV20-1 with TRBJ2-1; D remains ambiguous. The CDR3 extends over 12 amino acids. Per the germline V gene, CDR1 is DFQATT and CDR2 is SNEGSKA (reference sequence). The ends were cut back, 5 bases at V and 4 bases at J, with 9 bases in the middle.

The chain links TRBV15 to TRBJ1-2, with TRBD1 as a possible D gene (5 bases). Per germline, CDR1 LNHNV and CDR2 YYDKDF (reference sequence). The CDR3 runs 15 residues. V lost 0 bases and J 8 bases, leaving 16 bases between the germline ends. CDR3 amino acids: CATSRDGGGLCGYTF. For the CDR3, the DNA is TGTGCCACCAGCAGAGATGGGGGGGGTCTTTGCGGCTACACCTTC.

The gene calls are TRBV4-3 and TRBJ1-2; unclear D gene. The V end lost 3 bases, the J end lost 7 bases, and 21 bases lay between the germline ends. Looked up from germline, CDR1 is LGHNA and CDR2 is YSLEER. The CDR3 is 16 residues long. The CDR3 DNA reads as TGCGCCAGCAGCCATTCCGGTGAAGGACTCAATTCTGGCTACACCTTC. This encodes CASSHSGEGLNSGYTF.

In regard to this clonotype: The junction departs from the called germline gene at one end, perhaps through a read error. This rearrangement joins TRBV3-1 to TRBJ1-5; TRBD1 aligns across 9 bases. The CDR3 runs to 15 residues. CDR1 LGHDT and CDR2 YNNKEL come from the germline V gene (reference sequence). CDR3 loop: CASNQDGTGIQPQHF. The CDR3 DNA follows: TGTGCCAGCAACCAAGATGGGACAGGGATTCAGCCCCAGCATTTT.

The J gene is TRBJ1-5, the V gene TRBV7-2, with D possibly being TRBD1 (6 bases). Deletions cut 4 bases from V and 0 bases from J, with 10 bases between. The CDR3 runs to 15 residues. Germline-derived CDR1 and CDR2 are SGHTA and FQGNSA. The CDR3 DNA is TGTGCCAGCAGCTGTCAGGGGTATAGCAATCAGCCCCAGCATTTT. It specifies CASSCQGYSNQPQHF.

This clonotype was counted ten times or more. This chain connects TRBV10-2 to TRBJ1-2, with D unresolved. The CDR3 is 14 amino acids. The germline V gene encodes CDR1 WSHSY and CDR2 SAAADI. Trimming cost V 0 bases and J 5 bases, with 10 bases left between them. CDR3 bases: TGCGCCAGCAGTGAGTCAACGGGTCTTTATGGCTACACCTTC. Protein: CASSESTGLYGYTF.

This chain links TRBV20-1 with TRBJ2-2; perhaps TRBD2 as D (6 bases). The ends were cut back, 0 bases at V and 3 bases at J, with 14 bases in the middle. Looked up from germline, CDR1 is DFQATT and CDR2 is SNEGSKA (reference sequence). The CDR3 has 16 residues. The CDR3 DNA sequence: TGCAGTGCTAGAGATCTTAGCAGGGACTACACCGGGGAGCTGTTTTTT. This gives the protein CSARDLSRDYTGELFF.

The chain has TRBV5-6 and TRBJ2-1; D is perhaps TRBD1 (6 bases). This CDR3 region has 15 residues. With 2 bases removed from V and 6 bases from J, the gap between germline ends came to 15 bases. CDR1 SGHDT and CDR2 YYEEEE come from the germline V gene. In DNA, the CDR3 is TGTGCCAGCAGCTTCCGGGACAACTTTGGCAATGAGCAGTTCTTC. Its translation is CASSFRDNFGNEQFF.

The chain recombines TRBV3-1 with TRBJ2-1; D is perhaps TRBD2 (6 bases). The V gene's germline CDR1 is LGHDT and CDR2 YNNKEL (reference sequence). The CDR3 has 16 amino acids. The V gene lost 3 bases and the J gene lost 5 bases, with 17 bases spanning the gap. In DNA form, the CDR3 reads TGTGCCAGCAGCCAGGGGGACTCCCTCTATGACAATGAGCAGTTCTTC. It translates to CASSQGDSLYDNEQFF.

This clonotype was recorded a few times. The gene calls are TRBV3-1 and TRBJ2-7; 13 bases agree with TRBD2. Judging by the DNA end, TRBJ2-5 fits better; the J call may be wrong. The length of the CDR3 is 19 residues. Germline CDR1 reads LGHDT; CDR2 reads YNNKEL (reference sequence). The chain's CDR3 is CASSQDLSGLAGEGETQYF. Here the CDR3 DNA reads TGTGCCAGCAGCCAAGATTTATCCGGACTAGCGGGGGAAGGTGAGACCCAGTACTTC.

The genes are TRBV11-2 and TRBJ1-2, with 7 bases lining up with TRBD1. The germline CDR1 and CDR2 sequences are SGHAT and FQNNGV. The CDR3 has 13 amino acids. V was clipped by 5 bases and J by 4 bases; unmatched bases: 4. The CDR3: CASSGRDSYGYTF. In nucleotides, the CDR3 is TGTGCCAGCAGCGGAAGGGACAGCTATGGCTACACCTTC.

This clonotype was detected a few times. The genes are TRBV10-3 and TRBJ1-5; D is uncertain. There are 12 residues in the CDR3. Germline CDR1 ENHRY, CDR2 SYGVKD. Deletions cut 5 bases from V and 6 bases from J, with 8 bases between. Written as DNA, the CDR3 is TGTGCCATCAGTTCAGGCACTCAGCCCCAGCATTTT. Its protein product is CAISSGTQPQHF.

The rearrangement uses TRBV2 and TRBJ1-1; tentative D call: TRBD1 (5 bases). CDR3 length: 12 residues. Germline V CDR1 and CDR2: SNHLY, FYNNEI. Between the trimmed V and J ends, which lost 3 bases and 7 bases, there was a span of 9 bases. In DNA form, the CDR3 reads TGTGCCAGCAGTGATGGGGGGAGTGAAGCTTTCTTT. It encodes CASSDGGSEAFF. The variable domain in full, with the rest retrieved from reference TRBV2 and TRBJ1-1, is EPEVTQTPSHQVTQMGQEVILRCVPISNHLYFYWYRQILGQKVEFLVSFYNNEISEKSEIFDDQFSVERPDGSNFTLKIRSTKLEDSAMYFCASSDGGSEAFFGQGTRLTVV.

The rearrangement joins TRBV20-1 to TRBJ2-5, with 7 nucleotides matching TRBD2. The ends lost 0 bases at V and 2 bases at J; junction bases unmatched: 6. This CDR3 spans 15 amino acids. CDR1 and CDR2 (germline): DFQATT, SNEGSKA (reference sequence). The CDR3 DNA is TGCAGTGCTAGAGATCAGTGGGGGGGACAAGAGACCCAGTACTTC. It yields the protein CSARDQWGGQETQYF.

This clonotype has only one observation. The chain combines TRBV7-9 with TRBJ1-2, with D unresolved. Germline CDR1 and CDR2: SEHNR and FQNEAQ (reference sequence). Trimming stripped 4 bases from V and 4 bases from J, with 19 bases between. The CDR3 is 16 amino acids. The CDR3 spells CASSSENADLLYGYTF. The CDR3 nucleotides are TGTGCCAGCAGCTCCGAGAATGCGGACCTCCTCTATGGCTACACCTTC.

This clonotype was counted between two and nine times. The V call is TRBV3-1, the J call TRBJ1-1, with TRBD1 as a possible D gene (5 bases). The CDR3 loop spans 14 amino acids. Germline V gene data show CDR1 as LGHDT and CDR2 as YNNKEL (reference sequence). The ends were cut back, 1 base at V and 1 base at J, with 7 bases in the middle. This chain's CDR3 is CASSQGGANTEAFF. In DNA form, the CDR3 reads TGTGCCAGCAGCCAAGGGGGCGCGAACACTGAAGCTTTCTTT.

The V and J genes are TRBV4-2 and TRBJ2-4, with D possibly being TRBD1 (5 bases). The V and J ends lost 2 bases and 2 bases respectively, with 10 bases between them. The CDR3 sequence is 15 residues long. Germline loops: CDR1 LGHNA, CDR2 YNFKEQ. The DNA of the CDR3 is TGTGCCAGCAGCCAACCAGGGTTGCCCAAAAACATTCAGTACTTC. This sequence encodes CASSQPGLPKNIQYF.

The gene calls are TRBV7-9 and TRBJ2-1, with a weak D call TRBD1 (5 bases). The J call could be wrong; TRBJ2-7 is a better fit for the DNA end. CDR1 and CDR2 from the germline V gene are SEHNR and FQNEAQ (reference sequence). This CDR3 comprises 16 residues. The CDR3 DNA follows: TGTGCCAGCAGCCCACTCAGGGCCCTCACCTACAATGAGCAGTACTTC. As protein: CASSPLRALTYNEQYF.

This clonotype was recorded many times. The CDR3 loop is CSASRPDDTDTQYF. The CDR3, as DNA: TGCAGTGCTAGCCGCCCGGACGACACAGATACGCAGTATTTT. The rearrangement uses TRBV20-1 and TRBJ2-3, with D unresolved. The CDR3 is made up of 14 amino acids. Germline loops: CDR1 DFQATT, CDR2 SNEGSKA (reference sequence). V was clipped by 3 bases and J by 2 bases, with 12 bases between them.

This clonotype has only one observation. In nucleotides, the CDR3 is TGTGCCAGCAGCCATAAAGTTGGTGGGGTAGCAGCTAACTATGGCTACACCTTC. As protein: CASSHKVGGVAANYGYTF. The chain is built from TRBV5-4 and TRBJ1-2; no reliable D call. From germline, CDR1 is SGHNT and CDR2 YYREEE (reference sequence). There are 18 residues in the CDR3. Trimming took 4 bases from V and 0 from J, leaving 22 bases between them.

This clonotype has only a few counts. V usage is TRBV7-9 and J usage is TRBJ1-2, with D tentatively TRBD1 (6 bases). Trimming cost V 5 bases and J 4 bases, with 8 bases left between them. The CDR3 totals 12 residues. Looked up from germline, CDR1 is SEHNR and CDR2 is FQNEAQ (reference sequence). The CDR3 coding sequence is TGTGCCAGCAGCCGGACAGTCTATGGCTACACCTTC. This sequence encodes CASSRTVYGYTF. Combining the CDR3 with reference TRBV7-9 and TRBJ1-2 gives the whole variable domain DTGVSQNPRHKITKRGQNVTFRCDPISEHNRLYWYRQTLGQGPEFLTYFQNEAQLEKSRLLSDRFSAERPKGSFSTLEIQRTEQGDSAMYLCASSRTVYGYTFGSGTRLTVV.